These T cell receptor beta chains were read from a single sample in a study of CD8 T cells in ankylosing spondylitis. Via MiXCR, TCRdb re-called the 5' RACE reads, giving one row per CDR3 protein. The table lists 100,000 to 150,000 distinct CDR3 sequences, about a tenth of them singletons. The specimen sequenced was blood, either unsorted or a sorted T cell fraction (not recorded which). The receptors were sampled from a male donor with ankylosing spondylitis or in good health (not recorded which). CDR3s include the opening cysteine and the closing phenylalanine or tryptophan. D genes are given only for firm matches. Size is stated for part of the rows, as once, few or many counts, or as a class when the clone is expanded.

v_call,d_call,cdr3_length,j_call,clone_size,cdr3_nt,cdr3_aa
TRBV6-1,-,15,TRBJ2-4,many,TGTGCCAGCACCCATATACGGGGTAACGGAAACATTCAGTACTTC,CASTHIRGNGNIQYF
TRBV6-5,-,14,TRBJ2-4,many,TGTGCCAGCAGTTCGGGGAGAGCCAAAAACATTCAGTACTTC,CASSSGRAKNIQYF
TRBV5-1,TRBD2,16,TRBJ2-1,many,TGCGCCAGCAGCATAGGACTAGCGGGAGCGTACAATGAGCAGTTCTTC,CASSIGLAGAYNEQFF
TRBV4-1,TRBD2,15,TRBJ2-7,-,TGCGCCAGCAGCCAGGGACTAGCGGGAGCGGGGGAGCAGTACTTC,CASSQGLAGAGEQYF
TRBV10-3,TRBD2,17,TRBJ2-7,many,TGTGCCATCAGTAACACAGGGGGACTAGCGGGAGTAAACGAGCAGTACTTC,CAISNTGGLAGVNEQYF
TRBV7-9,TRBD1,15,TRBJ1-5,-,TGTGCCAGCAGCAAGGACAGGGTAGGCAATCAGCCCCAGCATTTT,CASSKDRVGNQPQHF
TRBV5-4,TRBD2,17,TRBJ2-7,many,TGTGCCAGCAGCCGCGGGACTAGCGGGTGGAGCTCCTACGAGCAGTACTTC,CASSRGTSGWSSYEQYF
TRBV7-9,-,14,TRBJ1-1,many,TGTGCCAGCAGCTTAGTGAGGGAAAACACTGAAGCTTTCTTT,CASSLVRENTEAFF
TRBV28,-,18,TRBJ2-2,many,TGTGCCAGCAGTTTGGACCCCGGGACAACCGAGAACACCGGGGAGCTGTTTTTT,CASSLDPGTTENTGELFF
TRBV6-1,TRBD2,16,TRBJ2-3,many,TGTGCCAGCAGCCGATTAGCGGGAGGGAGCACAGATACGCAGTATTTT,CASSRLAGGSTDTQYF
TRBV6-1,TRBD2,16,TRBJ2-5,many,TGTGCCAGCAGTCGGGGACTAGCGGGCAAAGGGGAGACCCAGTACTTC,CASSRGLAGKGETQYF
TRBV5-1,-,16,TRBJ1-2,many,TGCGCCAGCAGCTTGGTCATGACAGCACAACCCTATGGCTACACCTTC,CASSLVMTAQPYGYTF
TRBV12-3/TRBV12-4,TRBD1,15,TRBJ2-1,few,TGTGCCAGCAGTCTCCGGACAGGATCCTACAATGAGCAGTTCTTC,CASSLRTGSYNEQFF
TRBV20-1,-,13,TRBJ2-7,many,TGCAGTGTTCTTACCGGGACTTCCTACGAGCAGTACTTC,CSVLTGTSYEQYF
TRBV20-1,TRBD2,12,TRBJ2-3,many,TGCGGGAGCGGGAGAGATCCAGATACGCAGTATTTT,CGSGRDPDTQYF
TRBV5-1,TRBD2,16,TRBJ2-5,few,TGCGCCAGCAGCTTGGATGGTAGCGGGGTTCAAGAGACCCAGTACTTC,CASSLDGSGVQETQYF
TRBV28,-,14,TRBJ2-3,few,TGTGCCAGCAGTTATGGGGTGCGCACAGATACGCAGTATTTT,CASSYGVRTDTQYF
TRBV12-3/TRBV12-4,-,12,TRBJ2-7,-,TGTGCCAGCAGTCCCCAGACCTACGAGCAGTACTTC,CASSPQTYEQYF
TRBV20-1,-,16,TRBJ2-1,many,TGCAGTGCTAGAGGCCCGCAATCTTACAGGAACAATGAGCAGTTCTTC,CSARGPQSYRNNEQFF
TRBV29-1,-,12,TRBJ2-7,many,TGCAGCGTTGTGCCCGAAACCTACGAGCAGTACTTC,CSVVPETYEQYF
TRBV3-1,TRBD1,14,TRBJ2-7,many,TGTGCCAGCAGCCGACCGGGACAGGGCTACGAGCAGTACTTC,CASSRPGQGYEQYF
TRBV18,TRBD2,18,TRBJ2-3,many,TGTGCCAGCTCCCAAATTCGTTGGGAGCGGGAGGGCACAGATACGCAGTATTTT,CASSQIRWEREGTDTQYF